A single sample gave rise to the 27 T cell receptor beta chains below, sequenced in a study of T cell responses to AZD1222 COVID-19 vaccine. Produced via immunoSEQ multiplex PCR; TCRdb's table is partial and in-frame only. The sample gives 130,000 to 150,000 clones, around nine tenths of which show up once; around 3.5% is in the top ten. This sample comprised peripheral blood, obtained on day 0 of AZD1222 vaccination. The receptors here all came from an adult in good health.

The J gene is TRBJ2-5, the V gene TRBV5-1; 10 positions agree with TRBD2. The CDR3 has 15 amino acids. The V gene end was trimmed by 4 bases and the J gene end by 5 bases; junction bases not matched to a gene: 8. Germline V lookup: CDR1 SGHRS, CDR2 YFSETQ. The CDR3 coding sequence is TGCGCCAGCAGCGCCGCTAGCGGGAGCTTCGAGACCCAGTACTTC. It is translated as CASSAASGSFETQYF. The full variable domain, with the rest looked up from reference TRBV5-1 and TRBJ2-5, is KAGVTQTPRYLIKTRGQQVTLSCSPISGHRSVSWYQQTPGQGLQFLFEYFSETQRNKGNFPGRFSGRQFSNSRSEMNVSTLELGDSALYLCASSAASGSFETQYFGPGTRLLVL.

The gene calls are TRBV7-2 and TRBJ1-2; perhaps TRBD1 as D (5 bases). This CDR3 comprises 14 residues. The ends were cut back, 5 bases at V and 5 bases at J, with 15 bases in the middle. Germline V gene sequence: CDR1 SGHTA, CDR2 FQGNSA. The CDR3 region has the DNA TGTGCCAGCAGCCCCCAGGCAGGGAAATATGGCTACACCTTC. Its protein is CASSPQAGKYGYTF. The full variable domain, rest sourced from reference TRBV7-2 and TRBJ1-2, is GAGVSQSPSNKVTEKGKDVELRCDPISGHTALYWYRQSLGQGLEFLIYFQGNSAPDKSGLPSDRFSAERTGGSVSTLTIQRTQQEDSAVYLCASSPQAGKYGYTFGSGTRLTVV.

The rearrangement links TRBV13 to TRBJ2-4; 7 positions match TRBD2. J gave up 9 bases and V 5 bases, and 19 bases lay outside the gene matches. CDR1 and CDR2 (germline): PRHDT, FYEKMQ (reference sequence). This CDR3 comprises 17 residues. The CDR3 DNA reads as TGTGCCAGCAGCCCGAGCTGGGTAGCAGAGCCGGGGGGCATTCAGTACTTC. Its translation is CASSPSWVAEPGGIQYF.

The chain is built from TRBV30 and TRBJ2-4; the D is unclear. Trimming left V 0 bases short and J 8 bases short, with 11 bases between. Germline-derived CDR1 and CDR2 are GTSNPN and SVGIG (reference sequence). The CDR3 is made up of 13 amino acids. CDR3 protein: CAWSVPPVYIQYF. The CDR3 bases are TGTGCCTGGAGTGTACCGCCCGTGTACATTCAGTACTTC.

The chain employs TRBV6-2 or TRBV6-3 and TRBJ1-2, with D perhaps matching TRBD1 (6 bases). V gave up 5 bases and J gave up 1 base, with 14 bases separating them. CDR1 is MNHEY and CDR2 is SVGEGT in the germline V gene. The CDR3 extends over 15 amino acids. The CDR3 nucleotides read TGTGCCAGCAGTGGCGGGACAATTAATAACTATGGCTACACCTTC. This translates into CASSGGTINNYGYTF.

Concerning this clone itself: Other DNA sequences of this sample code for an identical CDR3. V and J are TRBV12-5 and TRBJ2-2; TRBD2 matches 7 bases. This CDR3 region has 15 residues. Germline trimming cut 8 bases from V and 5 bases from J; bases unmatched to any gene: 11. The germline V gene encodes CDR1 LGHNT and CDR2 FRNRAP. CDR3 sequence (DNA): TGTGCTAGTCTAGGTGGCGGGGGTTGGACCGGGGAGCTGTTTTTT. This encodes CASLGGGGWTGELFF.

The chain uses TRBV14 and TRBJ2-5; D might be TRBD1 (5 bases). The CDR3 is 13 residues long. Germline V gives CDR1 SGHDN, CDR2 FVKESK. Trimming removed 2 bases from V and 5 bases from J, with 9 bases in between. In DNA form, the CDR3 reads TGTGCCAGCAGCCAATTTTCAGGGGAGACCCAGTACTTC. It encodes CASSQFSGETQYF.

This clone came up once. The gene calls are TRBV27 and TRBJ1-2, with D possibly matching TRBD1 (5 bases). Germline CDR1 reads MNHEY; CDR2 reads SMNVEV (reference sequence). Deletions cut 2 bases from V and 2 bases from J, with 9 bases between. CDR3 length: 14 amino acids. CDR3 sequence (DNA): TGTGCCAGCAGTTTAAGGGAGGGGAACTATGGCTACACCTTC. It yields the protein CASSLREGNYGYTF.

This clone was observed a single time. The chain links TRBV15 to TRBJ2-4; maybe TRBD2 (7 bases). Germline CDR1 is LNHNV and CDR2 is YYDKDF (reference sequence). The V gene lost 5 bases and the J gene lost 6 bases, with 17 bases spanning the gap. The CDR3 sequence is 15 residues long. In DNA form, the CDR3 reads TGTGCCACCAGCCCTAGGGGGGGGAATGGAAACATTCAGTACTTC. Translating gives CATSPRGGNGNIQYF. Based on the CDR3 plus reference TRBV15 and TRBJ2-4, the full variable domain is DAMVIQNPRYQVTQFGKPVTLSCSQTLNHNVMYWYQQKSSQAPKLLFHYYDKDFNNEADTPDNFQSRRPNTSFCFLDIRSPGLGDTAMYLCATSPRGGNGNIQYFGAGTRLSVL.

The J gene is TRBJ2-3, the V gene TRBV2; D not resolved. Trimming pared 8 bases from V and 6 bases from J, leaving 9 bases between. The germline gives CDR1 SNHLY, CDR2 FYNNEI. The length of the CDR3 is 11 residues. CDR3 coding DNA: TGTGCCAGCGAGCTTGTGGATACGCAGTATTTT. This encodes CASELVDTQYF.

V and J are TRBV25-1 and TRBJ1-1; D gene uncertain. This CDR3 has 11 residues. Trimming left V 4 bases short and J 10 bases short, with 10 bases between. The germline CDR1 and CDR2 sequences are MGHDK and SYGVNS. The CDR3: CASSGRFAAFF. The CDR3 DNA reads TGTGCCAGCAGTGGGCGTTTTGCAGCTTTCTTT.

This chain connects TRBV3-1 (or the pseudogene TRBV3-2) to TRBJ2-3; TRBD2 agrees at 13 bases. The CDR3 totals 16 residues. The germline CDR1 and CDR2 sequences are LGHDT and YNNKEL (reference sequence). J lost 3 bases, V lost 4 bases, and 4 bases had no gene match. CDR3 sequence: CASSPRTSGSTDTQYF. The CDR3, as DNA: TGTGCCAGCAGCCCCCGGACTAGCGGGAGTACAGATACGCAGTATTTT.

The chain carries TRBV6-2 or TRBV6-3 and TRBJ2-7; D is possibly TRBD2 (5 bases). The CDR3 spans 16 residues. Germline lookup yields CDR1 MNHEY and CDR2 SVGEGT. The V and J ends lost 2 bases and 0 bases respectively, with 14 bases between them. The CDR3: CASSYGADYSSYEQYF. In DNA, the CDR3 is TGTGCCAGCAGTTACGGCGCAGACTATAGCTCCTACGAGCAGTACTTC.

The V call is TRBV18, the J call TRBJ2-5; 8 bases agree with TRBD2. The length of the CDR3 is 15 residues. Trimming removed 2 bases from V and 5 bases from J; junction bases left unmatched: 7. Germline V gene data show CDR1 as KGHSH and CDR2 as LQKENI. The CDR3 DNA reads TGTGCCAGCTCACCAGGGCTAGCGGGTTGGGAGACCCAGTACTTC. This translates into CASSPGLAGWETQYF. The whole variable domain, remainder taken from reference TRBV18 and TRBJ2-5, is NAGVMQNPRHLVRRRGQEARLRCSPMKGHSHVYWYRQLPEEGLKFMVYLQKENIIDESGMPKERFSAEFPKEGPSILRIQQVVRGDSAAYFCASSPGLAGWETQYFGPGTRLLVL.

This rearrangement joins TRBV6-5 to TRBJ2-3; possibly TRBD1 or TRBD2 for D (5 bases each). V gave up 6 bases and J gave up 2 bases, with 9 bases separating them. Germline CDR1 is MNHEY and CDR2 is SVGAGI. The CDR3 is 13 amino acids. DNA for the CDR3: TGTGCCAGCAGGGGGGTCTACACAGATACGCAGTATTTT. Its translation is CASRGVYTDTQYF.

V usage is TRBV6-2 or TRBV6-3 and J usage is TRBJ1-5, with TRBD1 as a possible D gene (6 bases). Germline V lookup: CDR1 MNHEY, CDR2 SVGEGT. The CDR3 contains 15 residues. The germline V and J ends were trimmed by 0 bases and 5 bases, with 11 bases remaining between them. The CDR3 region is CASSYSQGDYQPQHF. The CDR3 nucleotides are TGTGCCAGCAGTTACTCACAGGGTGACTATCAGCCCCAGCATTTT.

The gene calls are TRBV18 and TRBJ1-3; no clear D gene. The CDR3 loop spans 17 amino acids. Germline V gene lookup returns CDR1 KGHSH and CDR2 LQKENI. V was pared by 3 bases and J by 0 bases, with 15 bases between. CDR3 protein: CASSPTRDTLSGNTIYF. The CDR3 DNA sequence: TGTGCCAGCTCACCCACTCGCGACACCCTCTCTGGAAACACCATATATTTT.

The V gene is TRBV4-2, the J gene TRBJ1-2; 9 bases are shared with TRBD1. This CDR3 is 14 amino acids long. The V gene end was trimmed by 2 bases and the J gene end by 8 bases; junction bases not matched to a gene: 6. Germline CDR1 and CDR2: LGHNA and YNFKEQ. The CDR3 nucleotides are TGTGCCAGCAGCCAAACCACAGGGGGCGGAGGCTACACCTTC. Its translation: CASSQTTGGGGYTF.

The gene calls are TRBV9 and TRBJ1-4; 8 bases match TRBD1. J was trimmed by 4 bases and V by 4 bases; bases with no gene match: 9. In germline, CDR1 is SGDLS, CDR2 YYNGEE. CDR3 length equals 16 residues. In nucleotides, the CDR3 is TGTGCCAGCAGCTCATCGAAACAGGGGGGTAATGAAAAACTGTTTTTT. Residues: CASSSSKQGGNEKLFF.

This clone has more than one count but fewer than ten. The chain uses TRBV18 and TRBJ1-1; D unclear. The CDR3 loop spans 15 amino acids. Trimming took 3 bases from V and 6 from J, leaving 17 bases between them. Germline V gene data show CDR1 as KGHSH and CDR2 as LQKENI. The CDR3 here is CASSPRPAPGAEAFF. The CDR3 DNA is TGTGCCAGCTCACCTAGACCAGCGCCGGGAGCTGAAGCTTTCTTT. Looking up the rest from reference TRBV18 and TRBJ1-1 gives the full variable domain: NAGVMQNPRHLVRRRGQEARLRCSPMKGHSHVYWYRQLPEEGLKFMVYLQKENIIDESGMPKERFSAEFPKEGPSILRIQQVVRGDSAAYFCASSPRPAPGAEAFFGQGTRLTVV.

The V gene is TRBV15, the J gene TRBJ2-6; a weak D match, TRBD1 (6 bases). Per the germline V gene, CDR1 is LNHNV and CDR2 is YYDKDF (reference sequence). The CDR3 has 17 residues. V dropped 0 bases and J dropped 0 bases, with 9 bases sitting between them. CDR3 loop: CATSREDSFSGANVLTF. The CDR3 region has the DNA TGTGCCACCAGCAGAGAGGACAGCTTCTCTGGGGCCAACGTCCTGACTTTC. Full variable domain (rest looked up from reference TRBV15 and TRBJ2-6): DAMVIQNPRYQVTQFGKPVTLSCSQTLNHNVMYWYQQKSSQAPKLLFHYYDKDFNNEADTPDNFQSRRPNTSFCFLDIRSPGLGDTAMYLCATSREDSFSGANVLTFGAGSRLTVL.

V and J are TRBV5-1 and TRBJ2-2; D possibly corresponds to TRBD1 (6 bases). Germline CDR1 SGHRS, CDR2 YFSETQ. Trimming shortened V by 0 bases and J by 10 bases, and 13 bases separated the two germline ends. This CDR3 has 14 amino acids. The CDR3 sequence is CASSLDRAIEELFF. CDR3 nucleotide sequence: TGCGCCAGCAGCTTGGACAGGGCCATCGAGGAGCTGTTTTTT. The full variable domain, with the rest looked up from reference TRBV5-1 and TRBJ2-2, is KAGVTQTPRYLIKTRGQQVTLSCSPISGHRSVSWYQQTPGQGLQFLFEYFSETQRNKGNFPGRFSGRQFSNSRSEMNVSTLELGDSALYLCASSLDRAIEELFFGEGSRLTVL.

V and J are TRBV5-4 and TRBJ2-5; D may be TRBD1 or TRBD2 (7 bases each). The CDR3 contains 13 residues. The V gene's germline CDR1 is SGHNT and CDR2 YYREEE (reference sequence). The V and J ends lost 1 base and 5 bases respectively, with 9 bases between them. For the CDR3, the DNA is TGTGCCAGCAGCTTGCAGGGGGGGGAGACCCAGTACTTC. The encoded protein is CASSLQGGETQYF.

The CDR3 spells CASSIFSGRADNEQFF. The CDR3 nucleotides read TGTGCCAGCAGCATCTTTAGCGGGAGGGCCGACAATGAGCAGTTCTTC. The chain recombines TRBV21-1 with TRBJ2-1; TRBD2 is the table's D call and was not checked against the DNA. TRBV21-1 has pseudogene status. There are 16 residues in the CDR3.

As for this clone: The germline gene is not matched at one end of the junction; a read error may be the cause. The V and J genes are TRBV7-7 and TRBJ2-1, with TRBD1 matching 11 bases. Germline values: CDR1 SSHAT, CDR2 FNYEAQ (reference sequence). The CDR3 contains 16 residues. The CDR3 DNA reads TGTGCTAGCAGCCCTCCCCCGGGACAGGGGGGCAATGAGCAGTTCTTC. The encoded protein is CASSPPPGQGGNEQFF.

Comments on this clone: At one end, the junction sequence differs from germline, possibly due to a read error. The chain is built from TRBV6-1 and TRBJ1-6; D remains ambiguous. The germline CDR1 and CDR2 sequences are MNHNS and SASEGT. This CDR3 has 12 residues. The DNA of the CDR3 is TGTGCCAGCCGTGAAGGGAATTCACCCCTCCACTTT. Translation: CASREGNSPLHF.

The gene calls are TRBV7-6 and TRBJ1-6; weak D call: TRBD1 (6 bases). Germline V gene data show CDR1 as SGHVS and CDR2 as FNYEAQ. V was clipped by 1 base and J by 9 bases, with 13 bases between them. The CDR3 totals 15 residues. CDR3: CASSLGTEGGSPLHF. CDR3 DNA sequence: TGTGCCAGCAGCTTAGGGACCGAAGGGGGTTCACCCCTCCACTTT.